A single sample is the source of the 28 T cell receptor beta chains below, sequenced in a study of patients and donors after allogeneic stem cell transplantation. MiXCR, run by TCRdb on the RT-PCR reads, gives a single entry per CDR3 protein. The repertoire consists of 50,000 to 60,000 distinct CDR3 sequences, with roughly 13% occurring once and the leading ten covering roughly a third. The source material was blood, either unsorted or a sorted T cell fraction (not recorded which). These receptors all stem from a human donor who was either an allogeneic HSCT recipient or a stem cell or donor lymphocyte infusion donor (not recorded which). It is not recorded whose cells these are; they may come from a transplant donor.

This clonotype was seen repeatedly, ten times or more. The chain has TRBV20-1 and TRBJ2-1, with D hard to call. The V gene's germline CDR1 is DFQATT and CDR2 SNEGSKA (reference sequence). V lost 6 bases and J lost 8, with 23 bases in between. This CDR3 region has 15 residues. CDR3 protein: CSAPSGLPPRDEQFF. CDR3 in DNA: TGCAGTGCCCCAAGTGGCTTACCTCCTAGGGATGAGCAGTTCTTC.

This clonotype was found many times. CDR3 sequence reads: CASSLVQGSEAFF. As DNA, the CDR3 is TGCGCCAGCAGCTTGGTACAGGGGAGTGAAGCTTTCTTT. The chain recombines TRBV5-1 with TRBJ1-1, with 7 bases matching TRBD1. The CDR3 runs to 13 residues. Germline V gene data show CDR1 as SGHRS and CDR2 as YFSETQ. V trimming: 0 bases; J trimming: 7 bases; junction bases outside the gene matches: 3.

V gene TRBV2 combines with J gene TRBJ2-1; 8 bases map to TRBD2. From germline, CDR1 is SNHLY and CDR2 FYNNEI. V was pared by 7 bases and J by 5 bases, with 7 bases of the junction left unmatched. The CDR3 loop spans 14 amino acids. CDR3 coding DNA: TGTGCCAGCACGCTAGGACTAGCACACAATGAGCAGTTCTTC. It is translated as CASTLGLAHNEQFF.

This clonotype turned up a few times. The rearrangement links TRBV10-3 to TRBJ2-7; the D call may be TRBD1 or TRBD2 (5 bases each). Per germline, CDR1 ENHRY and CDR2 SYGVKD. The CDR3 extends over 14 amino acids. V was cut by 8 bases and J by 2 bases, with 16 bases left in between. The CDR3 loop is CAIHRGAVPYEQYF. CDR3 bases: TGTGCCATCCACCGGGGCGCGGTACCCTACGAGCAGTACTTC.

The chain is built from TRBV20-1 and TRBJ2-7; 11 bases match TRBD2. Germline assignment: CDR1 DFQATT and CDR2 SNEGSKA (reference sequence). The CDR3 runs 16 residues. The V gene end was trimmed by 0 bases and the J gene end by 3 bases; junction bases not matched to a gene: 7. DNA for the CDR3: TGCAGTGCTAGAGATCATCAACTAGCGGGAGTCTACGAGCAGTACTTC. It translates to CSARDHQLAGVYEQYF.

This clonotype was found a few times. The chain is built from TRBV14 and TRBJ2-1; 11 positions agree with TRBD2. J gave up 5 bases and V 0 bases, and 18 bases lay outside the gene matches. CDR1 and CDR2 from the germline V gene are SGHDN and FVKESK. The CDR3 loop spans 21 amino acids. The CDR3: CASSQDLSKGLAAFWDNEQFF. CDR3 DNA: TGTGCCAGCAGCCAAGACCTCTCAAAGGGACTAGCGGCCTTCTGGGACAATGAGCAGTTCTTC.

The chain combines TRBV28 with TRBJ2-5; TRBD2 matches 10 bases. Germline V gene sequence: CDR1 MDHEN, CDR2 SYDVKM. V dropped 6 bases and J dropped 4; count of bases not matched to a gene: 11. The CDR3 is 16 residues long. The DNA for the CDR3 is TGTGCCAGCAGCACCGCTAGCGGGAGTTCCCGAGAGACCCAGTACTTC. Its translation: CASSTASGSSRETQYF.

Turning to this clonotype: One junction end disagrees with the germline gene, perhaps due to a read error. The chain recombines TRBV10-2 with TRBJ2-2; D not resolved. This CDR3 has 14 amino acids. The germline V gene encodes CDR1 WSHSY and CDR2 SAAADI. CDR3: CAILQRPKTGELFF. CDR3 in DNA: TGCGCCATCTTACAGAGACCGAAAACCGGGGAGCTGTTTTTT.

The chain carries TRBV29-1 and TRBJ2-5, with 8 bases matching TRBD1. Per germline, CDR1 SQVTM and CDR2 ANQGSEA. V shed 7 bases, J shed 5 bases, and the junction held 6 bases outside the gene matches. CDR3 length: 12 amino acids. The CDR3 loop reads CSADRGGETQYF. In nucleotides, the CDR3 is TGCAGCGCCGACAGGGGTGGGGAGACCCAGTACTTC.

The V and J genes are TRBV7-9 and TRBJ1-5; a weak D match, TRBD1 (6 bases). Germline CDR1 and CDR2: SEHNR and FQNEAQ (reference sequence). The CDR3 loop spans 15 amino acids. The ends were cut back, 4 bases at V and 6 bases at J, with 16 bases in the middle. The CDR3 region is CASSSRQDEGQPQHF. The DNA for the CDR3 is TGTGCCAGCAGCTCCAGACAGGATGAGGGTCAGCCCCAGCATTTT.

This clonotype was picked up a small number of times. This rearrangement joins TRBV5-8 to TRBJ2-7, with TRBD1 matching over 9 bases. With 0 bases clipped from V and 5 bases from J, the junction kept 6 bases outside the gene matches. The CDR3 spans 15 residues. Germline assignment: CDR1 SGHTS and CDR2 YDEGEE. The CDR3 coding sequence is TGTGCCAGCAGCTTGGACGGACAGGGGCTAGACGAGCAGTACTTC. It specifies CASSLDGQGLDEQYF.

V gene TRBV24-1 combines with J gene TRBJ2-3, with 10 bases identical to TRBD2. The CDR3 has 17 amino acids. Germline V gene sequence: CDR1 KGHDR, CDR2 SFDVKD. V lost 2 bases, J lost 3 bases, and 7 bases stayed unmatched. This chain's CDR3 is CATSDYGTSGTTDTQYF. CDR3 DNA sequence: TGTGCCACCAGTGATTACGGAACTAGCGGGACTACAGATACGCAGTATTTT.

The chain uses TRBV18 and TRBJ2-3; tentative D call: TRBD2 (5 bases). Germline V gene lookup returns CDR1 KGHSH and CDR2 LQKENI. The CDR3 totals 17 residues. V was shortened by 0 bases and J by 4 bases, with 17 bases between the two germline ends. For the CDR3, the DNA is TGTGCCAGCTCACCACCGTCGGCAGGAGGAAGCCCAGATACGCAGTATTTT. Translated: CASSPPSAGGSPDTQYF.

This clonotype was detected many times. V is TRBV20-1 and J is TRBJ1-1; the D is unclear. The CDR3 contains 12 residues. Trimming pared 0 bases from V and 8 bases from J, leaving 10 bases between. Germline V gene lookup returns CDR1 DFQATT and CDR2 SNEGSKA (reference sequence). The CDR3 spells CSAREGSWEAFF. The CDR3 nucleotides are TGCAGTGCTAGAGAGGGATCCTGGGAAGCTTTCTTT.

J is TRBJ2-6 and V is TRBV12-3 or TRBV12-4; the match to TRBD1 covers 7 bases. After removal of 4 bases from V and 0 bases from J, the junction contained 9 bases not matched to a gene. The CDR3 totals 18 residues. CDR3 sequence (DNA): TGTGCCAGCAGTTCCTATTCTGACAGGGTCTCTGGGGCCAACGTCCTGACTTTC. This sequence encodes CASSSYSDRVSGANVLTF.

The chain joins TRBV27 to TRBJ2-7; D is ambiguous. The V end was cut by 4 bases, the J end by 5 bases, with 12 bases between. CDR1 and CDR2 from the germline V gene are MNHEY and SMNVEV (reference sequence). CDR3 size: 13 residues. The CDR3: CASSSSLIDEQYF. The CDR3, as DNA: TGTGCCAGCAGTTCCTCGCTCATCGACGAGCAGTACTTC.

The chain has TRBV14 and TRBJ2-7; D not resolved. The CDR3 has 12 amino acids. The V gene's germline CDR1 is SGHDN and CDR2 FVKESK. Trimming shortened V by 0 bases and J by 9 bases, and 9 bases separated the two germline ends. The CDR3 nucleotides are TGTGCCAGCAGCCAAGATAACAGTGTGCAGTACTTC. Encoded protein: CASSQDNSVQYF.

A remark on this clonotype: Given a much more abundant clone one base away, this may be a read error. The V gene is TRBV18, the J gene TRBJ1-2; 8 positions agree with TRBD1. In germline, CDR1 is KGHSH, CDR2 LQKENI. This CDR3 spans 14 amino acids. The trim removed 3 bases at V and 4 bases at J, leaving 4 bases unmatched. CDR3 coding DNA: TGTGCCAGCTCACCCCAGGGGGCGACCTATGGCTACACCTTC. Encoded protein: CASSPQGATYGYTF.

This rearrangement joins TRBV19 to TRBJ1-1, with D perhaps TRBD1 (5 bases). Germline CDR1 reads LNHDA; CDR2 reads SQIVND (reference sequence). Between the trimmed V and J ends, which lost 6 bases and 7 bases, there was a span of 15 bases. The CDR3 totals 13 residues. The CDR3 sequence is CASSLGGGSEAFF. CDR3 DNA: TGTGCCAGTAGCTTGGGGGGTGGCAGTGAAGCTTTCTTT.

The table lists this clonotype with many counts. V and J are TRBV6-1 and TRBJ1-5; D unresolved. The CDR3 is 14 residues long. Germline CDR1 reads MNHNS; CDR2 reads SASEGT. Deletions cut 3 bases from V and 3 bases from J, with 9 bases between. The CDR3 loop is CASSEVPFNQPQHF. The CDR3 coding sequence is TGTGCCAGCAGTGAGGTCCCGTTCAATCAGCCCCAGCATTTT.

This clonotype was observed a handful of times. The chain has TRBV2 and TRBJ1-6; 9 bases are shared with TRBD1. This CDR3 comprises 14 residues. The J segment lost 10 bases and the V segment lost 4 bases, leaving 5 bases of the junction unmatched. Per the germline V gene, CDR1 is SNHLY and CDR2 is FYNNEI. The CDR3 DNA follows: TGTGCCAGCAGTGGGGACAGGGTCAGATCACCCCTCCACTTT. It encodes CASSGDRVRSPLHF.

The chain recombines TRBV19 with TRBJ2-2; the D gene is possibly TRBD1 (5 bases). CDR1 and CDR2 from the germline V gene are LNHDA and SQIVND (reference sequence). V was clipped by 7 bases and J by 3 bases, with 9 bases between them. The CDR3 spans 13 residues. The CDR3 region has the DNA TGTGCCAGTAACTGGGGCGACACCGGGGAGCTGTTTTTT. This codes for CASNWGDTGELFF.

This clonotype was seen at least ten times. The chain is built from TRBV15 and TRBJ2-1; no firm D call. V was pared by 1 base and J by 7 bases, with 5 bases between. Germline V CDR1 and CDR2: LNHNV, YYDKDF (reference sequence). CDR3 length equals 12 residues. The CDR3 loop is CATSRVGNEQFF. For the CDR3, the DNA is TGTGCCACCAGCAGAGTAGGGAATGAGCAGTTCTTC. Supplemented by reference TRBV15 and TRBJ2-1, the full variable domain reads DAMVIQNPRYQVTQFGKPVTLSCSQTLNHNVMYWYQQKSSQAPKLLFHYYDKDFNNEADTPDNFQSRRPNTSFCFLDIRSPGLGDTAMYLCATSRVGNEQFFGPGTRLTVL.

The CDR3 DNA is TGTGCCAGCAGCGATCTAGGGGTGACCTACGAGCAGTACTTC. Translated: CASSDLGVTYEQYF. The chain joins TRBV3-1 to TRBJ2-7; tentative D call: TRBD1 (5 bases). The CDR3 extends over 14 amino acids. The V and J ends lost 5 bases and 2 bases respectively, with 13 bases between them. The V gene's germline CDR1 is LGHDT and CDR2 YNNKEL (reference sequence).

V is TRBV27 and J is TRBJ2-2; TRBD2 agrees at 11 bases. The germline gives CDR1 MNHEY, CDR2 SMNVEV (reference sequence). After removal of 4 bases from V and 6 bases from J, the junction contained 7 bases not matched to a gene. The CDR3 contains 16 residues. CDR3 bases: TGTGCCAGCAGTTCACTAGCGGGAGTGTCCCCCGGGGAGCTGTTTTTT. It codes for CASSSLAGVSPGELFF.

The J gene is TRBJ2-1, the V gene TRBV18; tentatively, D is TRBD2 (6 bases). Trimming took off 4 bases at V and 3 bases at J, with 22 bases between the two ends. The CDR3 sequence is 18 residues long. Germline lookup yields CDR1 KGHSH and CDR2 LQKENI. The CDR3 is CASSLVGTAYTIYNEQFF. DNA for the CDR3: TGTGCCAGCTCACTCGTTGGGACTGCCTATACAATCTACAATGAGCAGTTCTTC.

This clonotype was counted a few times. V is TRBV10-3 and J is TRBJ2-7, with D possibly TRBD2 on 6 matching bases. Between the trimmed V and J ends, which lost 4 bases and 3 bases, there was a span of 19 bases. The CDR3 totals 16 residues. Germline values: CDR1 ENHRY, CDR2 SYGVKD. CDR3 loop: CAISVLTSTLHYEQYF. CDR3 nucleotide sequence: TGTGCCATCAGTGTCCTGACTAGTACCCTTCACTACGAGCAGTACTTC.

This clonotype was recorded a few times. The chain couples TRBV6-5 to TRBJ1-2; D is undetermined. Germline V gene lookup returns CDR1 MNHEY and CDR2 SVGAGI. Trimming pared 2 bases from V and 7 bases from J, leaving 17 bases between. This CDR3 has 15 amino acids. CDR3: CASSYRGEVTGGYTF. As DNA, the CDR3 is TGTGCCAGCAGTTACCGCGGGGAAGTGACGGGTGGCTACACCTTC.